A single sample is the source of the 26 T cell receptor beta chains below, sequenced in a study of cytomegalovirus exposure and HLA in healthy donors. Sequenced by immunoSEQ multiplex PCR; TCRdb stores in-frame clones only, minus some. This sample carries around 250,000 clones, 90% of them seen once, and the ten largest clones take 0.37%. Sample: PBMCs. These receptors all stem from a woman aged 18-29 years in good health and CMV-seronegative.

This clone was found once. The CDR3 spells CASSPGGWEFDGYTF. In DNA form, the CDR3 reads TGCGCCAGCAGCCCTGGAGGGTGGGAGTTCGACGGCTACACCTTC. V is TRBV4-3 and J is TRBJ1-2; D is undetermined. V lost 4 bases and J lost 8, with 20 bases in between. The CDR3 has 15 amino acids. CDR1 and CDR2 from the germline V gene are LGHNA and YSLEER.

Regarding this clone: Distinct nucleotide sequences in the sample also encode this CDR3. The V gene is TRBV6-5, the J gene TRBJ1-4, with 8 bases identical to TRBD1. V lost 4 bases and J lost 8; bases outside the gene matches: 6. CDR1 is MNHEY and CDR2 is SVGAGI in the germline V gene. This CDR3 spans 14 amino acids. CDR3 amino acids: CASSSGTGREKLFF. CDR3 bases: TGTGCCAGCAGTTCCGGGACAGGTCGAGAAAAACTGTTTTTT.

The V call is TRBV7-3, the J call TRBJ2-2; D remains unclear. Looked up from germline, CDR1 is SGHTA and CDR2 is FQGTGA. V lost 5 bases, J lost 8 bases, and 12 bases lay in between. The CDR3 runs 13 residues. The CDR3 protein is CASSRTYSGELFF. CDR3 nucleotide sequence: TGTGCCAGCAGCCGAACTTACTCTGGGGAGCTGTTTTTT.

The CDR3 spells CSVELAGGPSSYNEQFF. Written as DNA, the CDR3 is TGCAGCGTTGAACTAGCGGGGGGGCCGAGCTCCTACAATGAGCAGTTCTTC. This sequence joins TRBV29-1 and TRBJ2-1, with TRBD2 matching over 12 bases. V lost 2 bases to trimming and J lost 0 bases; unmatched junction nucleotides: 5. The CDR3 is made up of 17 amino acids. CDR1 is SQVTM, CDR2 ANQGSEA, per germline.

CDR3 amino acids: CASSLASGIEEKLFF. The CDR3 coding sequence is TGCGCCAGCAGCTTGGCCTCAGGGATAGAAGAAAAACTGTTTTTT. The chain couples TRBV5-1 to TRBJ1-4; possible D gene TRBD1, 5 bases. Trimming took 0 bases from V and 8 from J, leaving 14 bases between them. The CDR3 length is 15 residues. Germline CDR1 reads SGHRS; CDR2 reads YFSETQ.

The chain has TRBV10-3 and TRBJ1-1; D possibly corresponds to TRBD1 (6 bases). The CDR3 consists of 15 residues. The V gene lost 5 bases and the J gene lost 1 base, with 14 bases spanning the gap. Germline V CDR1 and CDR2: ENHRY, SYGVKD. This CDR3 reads CAISRGGRQNTEAFF. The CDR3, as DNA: TGTGCCATCAGTCGGGGGGGCAGGCAGAACACTGAAGCTTTCTTT.

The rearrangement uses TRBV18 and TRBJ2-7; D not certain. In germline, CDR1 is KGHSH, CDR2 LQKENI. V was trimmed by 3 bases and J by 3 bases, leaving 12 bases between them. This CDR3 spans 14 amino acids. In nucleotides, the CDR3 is TGTGCCAGCTCACCGTATGTAGAAAGCTACGAGCAGTACTTC. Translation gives CASSPYVESYEQYF.

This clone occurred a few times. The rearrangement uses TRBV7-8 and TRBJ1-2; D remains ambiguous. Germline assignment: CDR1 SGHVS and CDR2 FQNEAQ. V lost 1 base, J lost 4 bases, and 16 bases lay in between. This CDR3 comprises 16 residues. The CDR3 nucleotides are TGTGCCAGCAGCTTAGGGGGAGTTGCGGAGGCCTATGGCTACACCTTC. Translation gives CASSLGGVAEAYGYTF. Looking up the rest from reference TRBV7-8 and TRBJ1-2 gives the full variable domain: GAGVSQSPRYKVAKRGQDVALRCDPISGHVSLFWYQQALGQGPEFLTYFQNEAQLDKSGLPSDRFFAERPEGSVSTLKIQRTQQEDSAVYLCASSLGGVAEAYGYTFGSGTRLTVV.

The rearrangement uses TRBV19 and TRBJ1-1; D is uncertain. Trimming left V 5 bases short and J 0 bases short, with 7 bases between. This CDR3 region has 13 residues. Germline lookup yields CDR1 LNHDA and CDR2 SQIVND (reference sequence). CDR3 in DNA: TGTGCCAGTAGTGTCAGGATGAACACTGAAGCTTTCTTT. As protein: CASSVRMNTEAFF.

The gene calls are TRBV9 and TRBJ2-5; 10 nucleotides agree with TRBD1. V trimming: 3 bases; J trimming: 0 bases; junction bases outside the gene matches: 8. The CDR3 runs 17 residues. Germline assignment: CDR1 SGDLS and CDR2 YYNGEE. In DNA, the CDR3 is TGTGCCAGCAGCGCAGTCAGGGACAGGGGATACCAAGAGACCCAGTACTTC. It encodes CASSAVRDRGYQETQYF.

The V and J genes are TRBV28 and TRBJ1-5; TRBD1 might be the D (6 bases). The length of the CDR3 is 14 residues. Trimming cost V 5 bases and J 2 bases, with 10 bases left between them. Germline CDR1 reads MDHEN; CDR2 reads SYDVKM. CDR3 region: CASSTRTGNQPQHF. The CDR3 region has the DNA TGTGCCAGCAGTACCCGGACAGGCAATCAGCCCCAGCATTTT.

This CDR3 reads CASNPTGSNQPQHF. The CDR3 nucleotides are TGTGCCAGTAATCCGACAGGTAGCAATCAGCCCCAGCATTTT. The chain links TRBV19 to TRBJ1-5; maybe TRBD1 (6 bases). Germline V gene sequence: CDR1 LNHDA, CDR2 SQIVND (reference sequence). V was trimmed by 7 bases and J by 0 bases, leaving 10 bases between them. This CDR3 region has 14 residues.

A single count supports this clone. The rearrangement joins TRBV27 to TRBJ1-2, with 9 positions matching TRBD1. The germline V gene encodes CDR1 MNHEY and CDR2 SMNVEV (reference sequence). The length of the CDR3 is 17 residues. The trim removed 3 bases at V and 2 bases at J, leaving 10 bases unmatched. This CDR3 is CASSFIPTGGDNYGYTF. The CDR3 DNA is TGTGCCAGCAGTTTTATCCCCACAGGGGGCGACAACTATGGCTACACCTTC.

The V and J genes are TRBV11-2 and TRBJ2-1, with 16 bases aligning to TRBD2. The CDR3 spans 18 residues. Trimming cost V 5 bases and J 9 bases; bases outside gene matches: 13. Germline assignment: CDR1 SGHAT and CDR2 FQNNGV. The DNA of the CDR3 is TGTGCCAGCAGCCCCCAGAGGGGACTAGCGGGGGGGCTCGGTGAGCAGTTCTTC. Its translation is CASSPQRGLAGGLGEQFF.

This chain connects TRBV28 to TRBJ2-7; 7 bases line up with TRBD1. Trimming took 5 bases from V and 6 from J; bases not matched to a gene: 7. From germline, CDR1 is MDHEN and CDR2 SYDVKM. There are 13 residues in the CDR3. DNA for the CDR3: TGTGCCAGCAGTCCCCTAGACAGGGCCGAGCAGTACGTC. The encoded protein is CASSPLDRAEQYV.

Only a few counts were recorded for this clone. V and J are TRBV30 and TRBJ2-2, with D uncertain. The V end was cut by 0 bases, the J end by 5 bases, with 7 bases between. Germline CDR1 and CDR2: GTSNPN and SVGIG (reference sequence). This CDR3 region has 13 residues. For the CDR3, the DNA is TGTGCCTGGAGTGTAGCGAGAACCGGGGAGCTGTTTTTT. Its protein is CAWSVARTGELFF.

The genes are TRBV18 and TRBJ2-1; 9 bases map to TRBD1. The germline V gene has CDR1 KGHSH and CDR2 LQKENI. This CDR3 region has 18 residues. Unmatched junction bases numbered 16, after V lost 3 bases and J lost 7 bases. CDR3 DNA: TGTGCCAGCTCACCCTACCGGACAGGGGCCGGGGGATATAATGAGCAGTTCTTC. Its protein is CASSPYRTGAGGYNEQFF.

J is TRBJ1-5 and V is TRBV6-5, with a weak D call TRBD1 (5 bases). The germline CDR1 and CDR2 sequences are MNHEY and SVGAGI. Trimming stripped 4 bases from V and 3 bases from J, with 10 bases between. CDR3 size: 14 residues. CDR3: CASSLGHFNQPQHF. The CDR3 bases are TGTGCCAGCAGTTTAGGACACTTCAATCAGCCCCAGCATTTT.

The CDR3 loop reads CASSSLPEYLTYNEQFF. The CDR3 coding sequence is TGTGCCAGCAGCTCCCTCCCTGAGTACCTTACTTACAATGAGCAGTTCTTC. This rearrangement joins TRBV5-4 to TRBJ2-1; D call uncertain. V was trimmed by 3 bases and J by 4 bases, leaving 20 bases between them. There are 17 residues in the CDR3. Per the germline V gene, CDR1 is SGHNT and CDR2 is YYREEE (reference sequence).

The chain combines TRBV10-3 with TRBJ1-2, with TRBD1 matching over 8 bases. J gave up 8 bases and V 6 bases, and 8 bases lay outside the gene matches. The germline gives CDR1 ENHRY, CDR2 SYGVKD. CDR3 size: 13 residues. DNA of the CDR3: TGTGCCATCAGAATGGACAGGGAGTCCGGCTACACCTTC. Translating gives CAIRMDRESGYTF.

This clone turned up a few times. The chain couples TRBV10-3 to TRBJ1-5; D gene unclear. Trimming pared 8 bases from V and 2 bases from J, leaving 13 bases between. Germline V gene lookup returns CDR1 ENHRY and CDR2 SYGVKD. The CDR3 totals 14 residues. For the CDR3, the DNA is TGTGCCATCGTTACCATGGGAGGCAATCAGCCCCAGCATTTT. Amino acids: CAIVTMGGNQPQHF.

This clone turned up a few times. The DNA of the CDR3 is TGCGCCAGCAGCCAGCAGGGGACCTATGGCTACACCTTC. As protein: CASSQQGTYGYTF. The chain is built from TRBV4-1 and TRBJ1-2; the D gene is possibly TRBD1 (6 bases). The germline gives CDR1 MGHRA, CDR2 YSYEKL. This CDR3 spans 13 amino acids. Between the trimmed V and J ends, which lost 3 bases and 4 bases, there was a span of 9 bases.

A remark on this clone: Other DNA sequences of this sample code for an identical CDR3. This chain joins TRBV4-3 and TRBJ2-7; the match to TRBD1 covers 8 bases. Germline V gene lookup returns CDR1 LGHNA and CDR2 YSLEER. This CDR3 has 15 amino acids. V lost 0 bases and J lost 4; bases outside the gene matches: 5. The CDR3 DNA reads TGCGCCAGCAGCCAAGATAGGGGGACAGGTTACGAGCAGTACTTC. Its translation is CASSQDRGTGYEQYF.

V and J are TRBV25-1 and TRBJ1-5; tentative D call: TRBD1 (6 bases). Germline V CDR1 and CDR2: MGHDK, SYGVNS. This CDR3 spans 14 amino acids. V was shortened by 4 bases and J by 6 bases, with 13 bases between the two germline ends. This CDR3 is CASSATGFGQPQHF. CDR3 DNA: TGTGCCAGCAGTGCGACAGGCTTCGGTCAGCCCCAGCATTTT.

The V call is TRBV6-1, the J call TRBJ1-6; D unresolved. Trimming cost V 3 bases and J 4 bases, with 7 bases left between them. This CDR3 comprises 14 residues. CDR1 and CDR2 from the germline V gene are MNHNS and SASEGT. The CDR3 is CASSDVIYNSPLHF. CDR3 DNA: TGTGCCAGCAGTGATGTCATTTATAATTCACCCCTCCACTTT.

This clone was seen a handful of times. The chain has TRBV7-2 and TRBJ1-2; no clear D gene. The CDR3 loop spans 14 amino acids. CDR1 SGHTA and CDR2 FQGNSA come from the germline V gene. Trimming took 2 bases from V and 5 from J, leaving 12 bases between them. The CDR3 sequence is CASSLNWEDYGYTF. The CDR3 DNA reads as TGTGCCAGCAGCTTAAACTGGGAGGATTATGGCTACACCTTC. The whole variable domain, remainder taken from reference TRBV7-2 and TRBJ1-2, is GAGVSQSPSNKVTEKGKDVELRCDPISGHTALYWYRQSLGQGLEFLIYFQGNSAPDKSGLPSDRFSAERTGGSVSTLTIQRTQQEDSAVYLCASSLNWEDYGYTFGSGTRLTVV.